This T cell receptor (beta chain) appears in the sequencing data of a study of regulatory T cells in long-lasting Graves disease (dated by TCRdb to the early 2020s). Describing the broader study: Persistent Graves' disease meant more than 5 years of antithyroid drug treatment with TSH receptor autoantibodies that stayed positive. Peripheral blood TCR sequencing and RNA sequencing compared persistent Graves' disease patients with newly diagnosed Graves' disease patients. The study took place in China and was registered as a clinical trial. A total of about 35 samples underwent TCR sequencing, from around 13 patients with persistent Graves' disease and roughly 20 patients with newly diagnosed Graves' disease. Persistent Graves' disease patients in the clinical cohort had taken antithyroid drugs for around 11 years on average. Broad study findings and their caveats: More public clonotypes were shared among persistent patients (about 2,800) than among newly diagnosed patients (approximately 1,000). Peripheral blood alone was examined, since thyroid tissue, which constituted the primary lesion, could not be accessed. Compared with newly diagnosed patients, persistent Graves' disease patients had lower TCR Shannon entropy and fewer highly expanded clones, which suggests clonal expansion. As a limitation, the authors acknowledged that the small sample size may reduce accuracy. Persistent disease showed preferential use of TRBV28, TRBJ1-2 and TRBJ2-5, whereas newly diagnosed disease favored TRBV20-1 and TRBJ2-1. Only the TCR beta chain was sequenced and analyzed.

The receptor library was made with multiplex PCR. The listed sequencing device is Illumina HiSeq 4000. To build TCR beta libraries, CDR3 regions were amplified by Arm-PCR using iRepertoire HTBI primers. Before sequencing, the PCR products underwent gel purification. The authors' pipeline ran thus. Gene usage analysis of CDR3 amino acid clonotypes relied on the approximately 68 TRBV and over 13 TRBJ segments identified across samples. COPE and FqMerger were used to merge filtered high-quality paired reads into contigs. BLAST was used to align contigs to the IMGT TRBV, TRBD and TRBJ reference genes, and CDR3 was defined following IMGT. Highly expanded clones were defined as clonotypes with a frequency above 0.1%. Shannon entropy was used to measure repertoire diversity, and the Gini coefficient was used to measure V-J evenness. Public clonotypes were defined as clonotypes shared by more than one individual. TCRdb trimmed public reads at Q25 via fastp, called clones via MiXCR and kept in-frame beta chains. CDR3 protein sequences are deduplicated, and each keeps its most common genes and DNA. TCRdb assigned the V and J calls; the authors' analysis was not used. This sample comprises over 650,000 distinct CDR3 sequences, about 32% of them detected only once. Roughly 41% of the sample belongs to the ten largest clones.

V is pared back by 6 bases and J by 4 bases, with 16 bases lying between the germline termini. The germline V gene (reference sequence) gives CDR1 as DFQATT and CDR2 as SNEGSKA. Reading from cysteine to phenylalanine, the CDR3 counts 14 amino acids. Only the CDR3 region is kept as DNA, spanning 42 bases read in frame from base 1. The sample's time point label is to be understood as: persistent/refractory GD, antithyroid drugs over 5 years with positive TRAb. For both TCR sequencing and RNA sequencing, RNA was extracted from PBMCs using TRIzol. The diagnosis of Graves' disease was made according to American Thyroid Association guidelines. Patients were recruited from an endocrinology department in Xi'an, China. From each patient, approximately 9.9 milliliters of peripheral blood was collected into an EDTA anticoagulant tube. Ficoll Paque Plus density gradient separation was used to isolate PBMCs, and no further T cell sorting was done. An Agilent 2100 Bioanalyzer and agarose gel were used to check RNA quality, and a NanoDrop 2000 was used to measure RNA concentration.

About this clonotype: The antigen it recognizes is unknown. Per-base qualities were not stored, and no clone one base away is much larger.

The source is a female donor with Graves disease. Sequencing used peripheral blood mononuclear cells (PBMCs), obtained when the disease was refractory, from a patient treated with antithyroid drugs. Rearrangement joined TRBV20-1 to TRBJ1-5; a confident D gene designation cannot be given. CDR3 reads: CSAWIGDGNQPQHF. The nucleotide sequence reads TGCAGTGCATGGATCGGGGATGGTAATCAGCCCCAGCATTTT.